This passage covers 20 T cell receptor beta chains from one sample sequenced in a study of blood T cell repertoires in COVID-19. Assay: immunoSEQ multiplex PCR; the TCRdb copy retains only in-frame clones and omits some. Here the sample spans roughly 93,000 clones, about 88% being singletons. Sequencing was done on a sample of peripheral blood. These receptors all come from a man aged 50 to 59 with acute or convalescent COVID-19.

This clone was recorded only once. The rearrangement uses TRBV28 and TRBJ1-1; 9 nucleotides line up with TRBD1. Trimming removed 6 bases from V and 1 base from J; junction bases left unmatched: 9. Germline values: CDR1 MDHEN, CDR2 SYDVKM. The CDR3 extends over 16 amino acids. CDR3 region: CASSQDRGQGNTEAFF. The CDR3 nucleotides read TGTGCCAGCAGCCAGGACAGGGGACAGGGGAACACTGAAGCTTTCTTT. Based on the CDR3 plus reference TRBV28 and TRBJ1-1, the full variable domain is DVKVTQSSRYLVKRTGEKVFLECVQDMDHENMFWYRQDPGLGLRLIYFSYDVKMKEKGDIPEGYSVSREKKERFSLILESASTNQTSMYLCASSQDRGQGNTEAFFGQGTRLTVV.

This clone was seen only once. CDR3 bases: TGTGCCAGTAGCTCAACAGGGAGGGATGAAAAACTGTTTTTT. Its translation: CASSSTGRDEKLFF. V and J are TRBV19 and TRBJ1-4, with D possibly matching TRBD1 (6 bases). CDR3 length equals 14 residues. CDR1 LNHDA and CDR2 SQIVND come from the germline V gene (reference sequence). V was shortened by 6 bases and J by 6 bases, with 14 bases between the two germline ends.

The count of this clone is one. This chain links TRBV11-2 with TRBJ2-7, with 7 positions matching TRBD1. The CDR3 is 16 residues long. Germline V CDR1 and CDR2: SGHAT, FQNNGV. J was trimmed by 1 base and V by 3 bases; bases with no gene match: 9. CDR3 protein: CASSFLRGRSSYEQYF. The DNA of the CDR3 is TGTGCCAGCAGCTTCTTAAGGGGGCGGTCTTCCTACGAGCAGTACTTC.

The genes are TRBV18 and TRBJ2-6; 8 positions agree with TRBD1. Germline CDR1 KGHSH, CDR2 LQKENI. With V trimmed by 4 bases and J by 4 bases, 6 bases remained unmatched. This CDR3 comprises 16 residues. The CDR3 nucleotides are TGTGCCAGCTCACAGGTCAGGGGGCGAGGGGCCAACGTCCTGACTTTC. Protein: CASSQVRGRGANVLTF. Full variable domain (outside the CDR3, taken from reference TRBV18 and TRBJ2-6): NAGVMQNPRHLVRRRGQEARLRCSPMKGHSHVYWYRQLPEEGLKFMVYLQKENIIDESGMPKERFSAEFPKEGPSILRIQQVVRGDSAAYFCASSQVRGRGANVLTFGAGSRLTVL.

V gene TRBV18 combines with J gene TRBJ2-7; maybe TRBD2 (7 bases). The CDR3 loop spans 15 amino acids. Per germline, CDR1 KGHSH and CDR2 LQKENI. Trimming took 3 bases from V and 2 from J, leaving 14 bases between them. CDR3: CASSPAAGAAYEQYF. The CDR3, as DNA: TGTGCCAGCTCACCCGCGGCGGGGGCCGCCTACGAGCAGTACTTC. The whole variable domain, filled in from reference TRBV18 and TRBJ2-7, reads NAGVMQNPRHLVRRRGQEARLRCSPMKGHSHVYWYRQLPEEGLKFMVYLQKENIIDESGMPKERFSAEFPKEGPSILRIQQVVRGDSAAYFCASSPAAGAAYEQYFGPGTRLTVT.

The chain combines TRBV5-5 with TRBJ2-3; TRBD1 aligns across 7 bases. CDR1 is SGHKS and CDR2 is YYEKEE in the germline V gene (reference sequence). The CDR3 totals 14 residues. With V trimmed by 5 bases and J by 0 bases, 3 bases remained unmatched. CDR3 region: CASRGQPSTDTQYF. CDR3 sequence (DNA): TGTGCCAGCAGGGGACAGCCTAGCACAGATACGCAGTATTTT.

V and J are TRBV12-3 or TRBV12-4 and TRBJ2-1, with 10 nucleotides matching TRBD1. The CDR3 loop spans 13 amino acids. Unmatched junction bases numbered 3, after V lost 5 bases and J lost 8 bases. CDR3 nucleotides: TGTGCCAGCAGTAAGGGGACAGGGGATGAGCAGTTCTTC. This gives the protein CASSKGTGDEQFF.

This clone was seen a single time. The J gene is TRBJ1-3, the V gene TRBV7-3; perhaps TRBD1 as D (5 bases). The CDR3 has 14 amino acids. V was trimmed by 2 bases and J by 0 bases, leaving 5 bases between them. Germline V gene lookup returns CDR1 SGHTA and CDR2 FQGTGA. CDR3 nucleotides: TGTGCCAGCAGCTTACAGGGCTCTGGAAACACCATATATTTT. Encoded protein: CASSLQGSGNTIYF.

A single count supports this clone. The chain is built from TRBV7-2 and TRBJ1-1, with unresolved D. The V and J ends lost 2 bases and 1 base respectively, with 5 bases between them. Germline V gene sequence: CDR1 SGHTA, CDR2 FQGNSA. The CDR3 runs to 13 residues. CDR3 DNA sequence: TGTGCCAGCAGCTTAACATGGAACACTGAAGCTTTCTTT. Translation gives CASSLTWNTEAFF.

The V call is TRBV3-1 (or the pseudogene TRBV3-2), the J call TRBJ1-1; a possible D gene is TRBD1 (5 bases). The CDR3 totals 15 residues. Trimming removed 1 base at V and 0 bases at J, with 9 bases between. Germline assignment: CDR1 LGHDT and CDR2 YNNKEL (reference sequence). The CDR3 reads CASSQAGLMNTEAFF. CDR3 bases: TGTGCCAGCAGCCAAGCAGGGTTAATGAACACTGAAGCTTTCTTT.

The rearrangement links TRBV6-5 to TRBJ1-2; weak D call: TRBD1 (5 bases). This CDR3 has 12 residues. Germline V lookup: CDR1 MNHEY, CDR2 SVGAGI. V was pared by 7 bases and J by 4 bases, with 10 bases between. The CDR3 spells CASTRTIYGYTF. CDR3 nucleotides: TGTGCCAGCACCCGGACAATCTATGGCTACACCTTC.

The CDR3 nucleotides read TGTGCCAGCAGCGCCTTGACAGGGGGCGTCGACACTGAAGCTTTCTTT. Protein sequence: CASSALTGGVDTEAFF. J is TRBJ1-1 and V is TRBV7-2; TRBD1 agrees at 10 bases. Unmatched junction bases numbered 9, after V lost 5 bases and J lost 3 bases. The CDR3 totals 16 residues. Per the germline V gene, CDR1 is SGHTA and CDR2 is FQGNSA.

The J gene is TRBJ1-5, the V gene TRBV30; D is perhaps TRBD1 (5 bases). The CDR3 extends over 14 amino acids. CDR1 GTSNPN and CDR2 SVGIG come from the germline V gene (reference sequence). Trimming took off 0 bases at V and 3 bases at J, with 9 bases between the two ends. The CDR3 here is CAWSVGQVNQPQHF. The CDR3 nucleotides read TGTGCCTGGAGTGTAGGACAAGTCAATCAGCCCCAGCATTTT.

The chain links TRBV7-2 to TRBJ2-7, with 9 bases matching TRBD2. Looked up from germline, CDR1 is SGHTA and CDR2 is FQGNSA. J lost 6 bases, V lost 5 bases, and 11 bases had no gene match. There are 15 residues in the CDR3. The chain's CDR3 is CASSISGGLLGEQYF. The CDR3 DNA reads as TGTGCCAGCAGCATTAGCGGGGGCCTTTTGGGCGAGCAGTACTTC.

J is TRBJ2-2 and V is TRBV9; D not resolved. The CDR3 has 12 residues. Germline-derived CDR1 and CDR2 are SGDLS and YYNGEE. Trimming left V 4 bases short and J 3 bases short, with 4 bases between. CDR3 nucleotides: TGTGCCAGCAGCCTCCACACCGGGGAGCTGTTTTTT. Its protein product is CASSLHTGELFF.

The chain combines TRBV5-6 with TRBJ1-4; 10 nucleotides align to TRBD1. Germline V gene sequence: CDR1 SGHDT, CDR2 YYEEEE. This CDR3 is 17 amino acids long. V gave up 4 bases and J gave up 4 bases; unmatched junction bases: 10. This chain's CDR3 is CASSPGQGFVFNEKLFF. The CDR3 coding sequence is TGTGCCAGCAGCCCGGGACAGGGGTTTGTTTTTAATGAAAAACTGTTTTTT.

CDR3 DNA sequence: TGTGCCAGCAGCGGAGGTGGACTAGCGGGGGGAGAGACCCAGTACTTC. This encodes CASSGGGLAGGETQYF. The V and J genes are TRBV5-8 and TRBJ2-5; 14 nucleotides agree with TRBD2. CDR1 and CDR2 (germline): SGHTS, YDEGEE. Trimming removed 4 bases from V and 4 bases from J; junction bases left unmatched: 6. This CDR3 comprises 16 residues. Filled out from reference TRBV5-8 and TRBJ2-5, the complete variable domain reads EAGVTQSPTHLIKTRGQQATLRCSPISGHTSVYWYQQALGLGLQFLLWYDEGEERNRGNFPPRFSGRQFPNYSSELNVNALELEDSALYLCASSGGGLAGGETQYFGPGTRLLVL.

The V and J genes are TRBV5-1 and TRBJ2-7, with D possibly matching TRBD2 (5 bases). Looked up from germline, CDR1 is SGHRS and CDR2 is YFSETQ. This CDR3 comprises 14 residues. The germline V and J ends were trimmed by 5 bases and 6 bases, with 18 bases remaining between them. CDR3 DNA: TGCGCCAGCAGTCCAGGTGGGGTCGGAGGCGAGCAGTACTTC. Amino acids: CASSPGGVGGEQYF.

The chain is built from TRBV28 and TRBJ2-1, with 9 bases that match TRBD1. There are 15 residues in the CDR3. The V segment lost 1 base and the J segment 4 bases; nucleotides outside the gene matches: 2. Germline V gene sequence: CDR1 MDHEN, CDR2 SYDVKM. The CDR3 spells CASSLSDRGYNEQFF. The CDR3 bases are TGTGCCAGCAGTTTATCGGACAGGGGATACAATGAGCAGTTCTTC.

The J gene is TRBJ1-2, the V gene TRBV7-9; D is undetermined. This CDR3 region has 15 residues. Germline V lookup: CDR1 SEHNR, CDR2 FQNEAQ (reference sequence). V lost 5 bases, J lost 8 bases, and 21 bases lay in between. CDR3 loop: CASSPINREQEGYTF. Written as DNA, the CDR3 is TGTGCCAGCAGCCCTATTAACCGGGAACAAGAAGGCTACACCTTC.